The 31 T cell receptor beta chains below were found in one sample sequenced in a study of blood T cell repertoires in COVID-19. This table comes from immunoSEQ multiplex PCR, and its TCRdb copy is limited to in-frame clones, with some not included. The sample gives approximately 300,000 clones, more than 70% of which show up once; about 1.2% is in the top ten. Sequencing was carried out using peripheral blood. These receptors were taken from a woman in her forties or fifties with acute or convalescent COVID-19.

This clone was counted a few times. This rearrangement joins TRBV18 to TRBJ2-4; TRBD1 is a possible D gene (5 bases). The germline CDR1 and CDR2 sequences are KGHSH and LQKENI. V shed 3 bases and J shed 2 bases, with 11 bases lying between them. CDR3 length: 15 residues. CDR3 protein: CASSPAAGSKNIQYF. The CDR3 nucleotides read TGTGCCAGCTCACCGGCGGCAGGGTCCAAAAACATTCAGTACTTC. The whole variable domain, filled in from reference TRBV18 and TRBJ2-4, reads NAGVMQNPRHLVRRRGQEARLRCSPMKGHSHVYWYRQLPEEGLKFMVYLQKENIIDESGMPKERFSAEFPKEGPSILRIQQVVRGDSAAYFCASSPAAGSKNIQYFGAGTRLSVL.

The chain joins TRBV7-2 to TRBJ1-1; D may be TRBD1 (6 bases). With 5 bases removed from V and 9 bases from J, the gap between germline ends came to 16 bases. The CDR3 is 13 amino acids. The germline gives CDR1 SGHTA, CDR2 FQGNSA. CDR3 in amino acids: CASSPGGGAKAFF. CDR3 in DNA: TGTGCCAGCAGCCCTGGAGGGGGGGCCAAAGCTTTCTTT. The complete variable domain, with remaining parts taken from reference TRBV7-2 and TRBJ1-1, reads GAGVSQSPSNKVTEKGKDVELRCDPISGHTALYWYRQSLGQGLEFLIYFQGNSAPDKSGLPSDRFSAERTGGSVSTLTIQRTQQEDSAVYLCASSPGGGAKAFFGQGTRLTVV.

Here the CDR3 reads CASSQTSLGVPYGYTF. CDR3 bases: TGTGCCAGCAGCCAGACCAGCTTGGGCGTCCCCTATGGCTACACCTTC. This chain links TRBV4-2 with TRBJ1-2; D is undetermined. Between the trimmed V and J ends, which lost 3 bases and 4 bases, there was a span of 18 bases. Germline V gives CDR1 LGHNA, CDR2 YNFKEQ. The CDR3 is 16 residues long.

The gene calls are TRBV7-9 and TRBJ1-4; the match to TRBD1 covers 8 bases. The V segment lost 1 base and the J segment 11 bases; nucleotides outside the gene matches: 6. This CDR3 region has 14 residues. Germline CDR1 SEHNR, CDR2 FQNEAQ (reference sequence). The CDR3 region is CASSLEQGVLKLFF. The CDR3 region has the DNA TGTGCCAGCAGCTTAGAACAGGGGGTGCTGAAACTGTTTTTT.

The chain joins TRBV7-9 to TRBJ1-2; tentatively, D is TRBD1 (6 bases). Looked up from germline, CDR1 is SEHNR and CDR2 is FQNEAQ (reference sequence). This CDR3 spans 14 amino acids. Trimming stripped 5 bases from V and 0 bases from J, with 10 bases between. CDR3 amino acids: CASSITGSNYGYTF. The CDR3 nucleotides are TGTGCCAGCAGCATAACAGGGTCTAACTATGGCTACACCTTC. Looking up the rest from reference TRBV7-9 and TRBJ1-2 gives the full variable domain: DTGVSQNPRHKITKRGQNVTFRCDPISEHNRLYWYRQTLGQGPEFLTYFQNEAQLEKSRLLSDRFSAERPKGSFSTLEIQRTEQGDSAMYLCASSITGSNYGYTFGSGTRLTVV.

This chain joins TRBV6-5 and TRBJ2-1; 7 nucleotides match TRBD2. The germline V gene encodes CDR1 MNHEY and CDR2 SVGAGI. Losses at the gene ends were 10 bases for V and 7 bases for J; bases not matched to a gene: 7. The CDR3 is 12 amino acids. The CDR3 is CATRDYRNEQFF. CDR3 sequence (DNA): TGTGCCACCCGGGACTATAGGAATGAGCAGTTCTTC.

The DNA of the CDR3 is TGTGCCAGCAGCTTATCTTACAGGGATGGGGCTGAAGCTTTCTTT. This translates into CASSLSYRDGAEAFF. The chain employs TRBV9 and TRBJ1-1; D perhaps matches TRBD1 (6 bases). Trimming stripped 4 bases from V and 6 bases from J, with 19 bases between. Germline CDR1 and CDR2: SGDLS and YYNGEE. CDR3 length: 15 residues.

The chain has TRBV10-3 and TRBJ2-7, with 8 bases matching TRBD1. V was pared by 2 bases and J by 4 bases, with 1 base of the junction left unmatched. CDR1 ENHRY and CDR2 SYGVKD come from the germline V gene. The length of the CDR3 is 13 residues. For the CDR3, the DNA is TGTGCCATCAGTGAGGGGACAGGATACGAGCAGTACTTC. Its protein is CAISEGTGYEQYF.

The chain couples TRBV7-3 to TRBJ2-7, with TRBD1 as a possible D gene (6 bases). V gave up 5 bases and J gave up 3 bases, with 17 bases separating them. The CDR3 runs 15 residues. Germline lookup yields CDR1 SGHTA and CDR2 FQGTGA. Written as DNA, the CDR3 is TGTGCCAGCAGCCCCGTAGGGGGAAGTATCTACGAGCAGTACTTC. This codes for CASSPVGGSIYEQYF.

The CDR3 sequence: CASSDPTVNTEAFF. The CDR3 DNA sequence: TGTGCCAGCAGTGACCCGACAGTGAACACTGAAGCTTTCTTT. This chain connects TRBV2 to TRBJ1-1; D possibly corresponds to TRBD1 (5 bases). This CDR3 region has 14 residues. CDR1 and CDR2 (germline): SNHLY, FYNNEI. Trimming took off 3 bases at V and 0 bases at J, with 8 bases between the two ends.

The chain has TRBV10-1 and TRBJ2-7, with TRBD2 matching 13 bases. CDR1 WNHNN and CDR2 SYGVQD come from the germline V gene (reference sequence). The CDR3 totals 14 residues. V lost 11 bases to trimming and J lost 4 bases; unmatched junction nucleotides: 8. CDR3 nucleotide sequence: TGCGCCGAACATGGACTAGCGGGAGCGTACGAGCAGTACTTC. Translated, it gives CAEHGLAGAYEQYF.

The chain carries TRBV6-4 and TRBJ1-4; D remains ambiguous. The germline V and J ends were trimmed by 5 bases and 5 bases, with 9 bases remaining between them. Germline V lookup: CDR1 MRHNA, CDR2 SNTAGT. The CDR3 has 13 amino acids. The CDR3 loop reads CASSQDRNEKLFF. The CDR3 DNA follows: TGTGCCAGCAGTCAAGATAGAAATGAAAAACTGTTTTTT.

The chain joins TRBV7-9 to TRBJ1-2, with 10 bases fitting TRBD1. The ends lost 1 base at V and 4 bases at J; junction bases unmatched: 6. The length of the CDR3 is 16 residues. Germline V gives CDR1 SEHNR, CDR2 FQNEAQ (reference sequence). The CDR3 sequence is CASSLGGTGEGYGYTF. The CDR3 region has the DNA TGTGCCAGCAGCTTAGGGGGGACAGGGGAAGGCTATGGCTACACCTTC.

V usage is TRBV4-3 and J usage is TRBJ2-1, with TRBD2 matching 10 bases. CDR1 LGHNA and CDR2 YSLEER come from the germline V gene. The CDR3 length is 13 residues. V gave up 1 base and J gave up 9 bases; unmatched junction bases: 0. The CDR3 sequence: CASSQASGSEQFF. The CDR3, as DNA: TGCGCCAGCAGCCAAGCTAGCGGGAGTGAGCAGTTCTTC.

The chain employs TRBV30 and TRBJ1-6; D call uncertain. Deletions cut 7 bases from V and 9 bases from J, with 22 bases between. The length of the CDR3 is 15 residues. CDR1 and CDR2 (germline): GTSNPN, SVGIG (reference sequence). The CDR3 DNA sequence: TGTGCCTTTCCTTCCGGTGCCCATTCCGGTTCACCCCTCCACTTT. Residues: CAFPSGAHSGSPLHF. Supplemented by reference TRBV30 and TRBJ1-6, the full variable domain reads SQTIHQWPATLVQPVGSPLSLECTVEGTSNPNLYWYRQAAGRGLQLLFYSVGIGQISSEVPQNLSASRPQDRQFILSSKKLLLSDSGFYLCAFPSGAHSGSPLHFGNGTRLTVT.

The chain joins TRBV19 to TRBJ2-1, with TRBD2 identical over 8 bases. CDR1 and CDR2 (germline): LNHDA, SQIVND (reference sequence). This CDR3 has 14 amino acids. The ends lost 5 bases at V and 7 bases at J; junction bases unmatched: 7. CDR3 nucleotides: TGTGCCAGTAGTCATACTAGCGGTTATAATGAGCAGTTCTTC. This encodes CASSHTSGYNEQFF.

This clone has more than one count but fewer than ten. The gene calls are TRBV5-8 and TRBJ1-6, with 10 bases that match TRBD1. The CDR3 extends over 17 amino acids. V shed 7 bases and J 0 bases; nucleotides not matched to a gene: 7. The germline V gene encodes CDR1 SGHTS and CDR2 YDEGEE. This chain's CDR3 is CASDDRGLSSYNSPLHF. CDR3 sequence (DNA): TGTGCCAGCGACGACAGGGGGCTCAGCTCCTATAATTCACCCCTCCACTTT.

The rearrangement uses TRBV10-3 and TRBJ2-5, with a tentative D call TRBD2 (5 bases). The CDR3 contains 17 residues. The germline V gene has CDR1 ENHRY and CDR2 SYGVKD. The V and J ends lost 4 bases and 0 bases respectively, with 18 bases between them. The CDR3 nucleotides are TGTGCCATCAGTGCCTCCTGGACGGGGATCGACCAAGAGACCCAGTACTTC. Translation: CAISASWTGIDQETQYF.

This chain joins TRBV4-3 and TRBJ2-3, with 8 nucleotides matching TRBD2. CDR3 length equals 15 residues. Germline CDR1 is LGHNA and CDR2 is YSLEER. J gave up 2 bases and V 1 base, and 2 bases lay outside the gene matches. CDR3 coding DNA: TGCGCCAGCAGCCAAGCAGCGGGAGTCACAGATACGCAGTATTTT. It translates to CASSQAAGVTDTQYF.

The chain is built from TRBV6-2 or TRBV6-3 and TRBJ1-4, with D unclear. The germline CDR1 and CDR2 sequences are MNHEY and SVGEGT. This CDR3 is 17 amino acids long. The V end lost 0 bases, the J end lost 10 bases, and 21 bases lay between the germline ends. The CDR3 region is CASSYSIPGHPNGKLFF. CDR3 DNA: TGTGCCAGCAGTTACTCGATACCAGGCCACCCTAACGGAAAACTGTTTTTT.

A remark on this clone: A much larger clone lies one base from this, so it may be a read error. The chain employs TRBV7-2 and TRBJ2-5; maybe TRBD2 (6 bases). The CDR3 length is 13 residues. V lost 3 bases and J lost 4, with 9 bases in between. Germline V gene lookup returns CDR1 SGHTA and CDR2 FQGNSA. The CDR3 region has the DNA TGTGCCAGCAGCTTGGGACTTCTAGAGACCCAGTACTTC. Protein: CASSLGLLETQYF.

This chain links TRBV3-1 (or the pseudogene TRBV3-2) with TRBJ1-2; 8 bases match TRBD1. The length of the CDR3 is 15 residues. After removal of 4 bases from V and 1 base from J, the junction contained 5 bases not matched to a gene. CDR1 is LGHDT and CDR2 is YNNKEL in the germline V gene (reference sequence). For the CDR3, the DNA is TGTGCCAGCAGCCGAACAGGGGGAATTAACTATGGCTACACCTTC. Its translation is CASSRTGGINYGYTF.

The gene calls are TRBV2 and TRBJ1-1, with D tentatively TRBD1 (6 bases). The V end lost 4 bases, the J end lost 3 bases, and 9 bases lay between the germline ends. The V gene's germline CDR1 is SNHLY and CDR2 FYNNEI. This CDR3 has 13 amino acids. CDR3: CASSVYRDTEAFF. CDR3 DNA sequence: TGTGCCAGCAGTGTGTACAGGGACACTGAAGCTTTCTTT.

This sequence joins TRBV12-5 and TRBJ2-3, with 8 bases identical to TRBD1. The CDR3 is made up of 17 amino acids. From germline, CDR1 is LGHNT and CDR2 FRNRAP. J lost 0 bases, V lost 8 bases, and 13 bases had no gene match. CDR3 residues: CASNRYRTGMSTDTQYF. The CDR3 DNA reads TGTGCTAGTAATAGGTACAGGACAGGGATGAGCACAGATACGCAGTATTTT.

The CDR3 spells CASSQEGGRAAGELFF. CDR3 bases: TGCGCCAGCAGCCAAGAAGGTGGGAGGGCCGCCGGGGAGCTGTTTTTT. J is TRBJ2-2 and V is TRBV4-3; 7 nucleotides line up with TRBD2. The CDR3 runs to 16 residues. Germline V gene data show CDR1 as LGHNA and CDR2 as YSLEER. The V and J ends lost 0 bases and 6 bases, in that order; junction bases with no gene match: 7.

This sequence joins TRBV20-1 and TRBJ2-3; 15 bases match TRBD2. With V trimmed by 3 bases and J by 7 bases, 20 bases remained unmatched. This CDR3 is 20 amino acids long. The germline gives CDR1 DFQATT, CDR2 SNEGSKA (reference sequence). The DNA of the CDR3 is TGCAGTGCTAGTCCTTCCTGGGGTACCGGGACTAGCGGGGGGACGCATACGCAGTATTTT. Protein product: CSASPSWGTGTSGGTHTQYF.

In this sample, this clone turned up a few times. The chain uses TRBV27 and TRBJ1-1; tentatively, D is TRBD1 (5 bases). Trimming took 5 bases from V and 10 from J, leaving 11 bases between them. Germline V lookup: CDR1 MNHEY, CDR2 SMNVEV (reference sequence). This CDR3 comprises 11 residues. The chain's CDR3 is CASSGPTGAFF. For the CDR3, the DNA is TGTGCCAGCAGTGGACCTACAGGAGCTTTCTTT.

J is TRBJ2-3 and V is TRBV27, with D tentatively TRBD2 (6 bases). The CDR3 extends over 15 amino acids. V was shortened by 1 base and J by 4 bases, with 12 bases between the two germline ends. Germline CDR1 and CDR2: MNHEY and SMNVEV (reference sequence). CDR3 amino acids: CASSLFSGTADTQYF. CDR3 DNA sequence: TGTGCCAGCAGTTTATTTTCGGGGACTGCAGATACGCAGTATTTT.

The CDR3: CASSSPLQGSYEQYV. CDR3 nucleotides: TGTGCCAGCTCTTCTCCCCTACAGGGATCCTACGAGCAGTACGTC. The J gene is TRBJ2-7, the V gene TRBV5-8, with D perhaps TRBD1 (6 bases). V lost 7 bases, J lost 1 base, and 18 bases lay in between. The CDR3 totals 15 residues. Germline-derived CDR1 and CDR2 are SGHTS and YDEGEE.

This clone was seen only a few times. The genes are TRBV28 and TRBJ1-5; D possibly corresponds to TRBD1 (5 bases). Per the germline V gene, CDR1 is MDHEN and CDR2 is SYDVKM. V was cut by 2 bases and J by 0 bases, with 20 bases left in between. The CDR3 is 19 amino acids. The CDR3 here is CASSLLGQAGVISNQPQHF. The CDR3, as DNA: TGTGCCAGCAGTTTACTTGGACAAGCTGGAGTCATTAGCAATCAGCCCCAGCATTTT.

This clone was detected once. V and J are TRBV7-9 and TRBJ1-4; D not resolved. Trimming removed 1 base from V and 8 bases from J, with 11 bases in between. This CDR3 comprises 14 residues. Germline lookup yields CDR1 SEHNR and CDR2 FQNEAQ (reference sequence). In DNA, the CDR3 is TGTGCCAGCAGCTTAGGAGATGATGAAGAAAAACTGTTTTTT. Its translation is CASSLGDDEEKLFF.